A single count supports the clone carrying this T cell receptor (beta chain). Participant ages covered roughly 18 to 89 years across 24 US areas. The authors' processing: Counts of nucleated cells, estimated from reference gene primer amplification, were obtained. Sequenced by immunoSEQ multiplex PCR; TCRdb stores in-frame clones only, minus some. That table is the source of V, J and clone size, and D and trimming were worked out from the DNA. The data show about 370,000 clones, with around 89% seen just once and approximately 1% held by the top ten. This sample was included in a study of blood T cell repertoires in COVID-19. V lost 4 bases to trimming and J lost 2 bases; unmatched junction nucleotides: 18. The CDR3 covers 20 residues.

The rearrangement uses TRBV5-3 and TRBJ2-3, with 11 bases fitting TRBD2. TRBV5-3 is annotated as an ORF whose role is uncertain. The TCR was taken from a man aged 18 to 29 who had recovered from COVID-19. Sequenced input: PBMCs or T cells enriched from blood (not recorded which). The CDR3 DNA reads TGTGCCAGAAGCCCCTCGGGACTAGCGGCCCCGCGGGGGGCCACAGATACGCAGTATTTT. It is translated as CARSPSGLAAPRGATDTQYF.